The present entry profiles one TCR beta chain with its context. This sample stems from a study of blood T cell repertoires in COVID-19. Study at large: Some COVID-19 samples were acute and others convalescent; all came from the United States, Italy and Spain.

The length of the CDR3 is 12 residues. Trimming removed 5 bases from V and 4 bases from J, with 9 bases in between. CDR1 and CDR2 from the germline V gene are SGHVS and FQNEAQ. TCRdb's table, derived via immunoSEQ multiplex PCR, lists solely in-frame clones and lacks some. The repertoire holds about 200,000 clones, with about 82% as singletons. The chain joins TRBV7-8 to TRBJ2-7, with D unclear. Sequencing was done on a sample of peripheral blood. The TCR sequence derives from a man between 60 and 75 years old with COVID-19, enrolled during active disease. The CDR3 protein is CASSLQDYEQYF. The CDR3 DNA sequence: TGTGCCAGCAGCCTTCAGGATTACGAGCAGTACTTC.